A selection of T cell receptor beta chains follows, all from one sample in a study of blood T cell repertoires in COVID-19. Sequenced by immunoSEQ multiplex PCR; TCRdb stores in-frame clones only, minus some. The sample comprises 190,000 or so clones, more than 75% of which are singletons, and approximately 6.2% rests with the top ten. Sequenced material: peripheral blood. The receptors shown here come from a man between 60 and 75 years old who had recovered from COVID-19. Both conserved end residues are part of each CDR3. A row's size may be missing; if present it is once, few, many or a size class.

V: TRBV18
size: few
CDR3: CASSPTGSNGYTF

V: TRBV5-6
size: -
CDR3: CASSLGTAEQYF

V: TRBV27
size: -
CDR3: CASGGQESYEQYF

V: TRBV7-2
size: -
CDR3: CASSLAGAPGNTIYF

V: TRBV6-5
size: -
CDR3: CASRSTVSSYNEQFF

V: TRBV6-4
size: -
CDR3: CASSDSIGGRSYTF

V: TRBV19
size: -
CDR3: CASSIPGQIDSNQPQHF

V: TRBV3-1/TRBV3-2
size: -
CDR3: CASSQERGRGMNTEAFF

V: TRBV18
size: -
CDR3: CASSPPGLAGNYEQYF

V: TRBV24-1
size: -
CDR3: CATSDWGTGDTGELFF

V: TRBV19
size: -
CDR3: CASGTRGFYEQYF

V: TRBV6-2/TRBV6-3
size: -
CDR3: CASSYEVGTQETQYF

V: TRBV2
size: -
CDR3: CASSEIGVANQPQHF